This is a list of T cell receptor beta chains from one sample in a study of blood T cell repertoires in COVID-19. The protocol was immunoSEQ multiplex PCR, while the TCRdb copy is restricted to in-frame clones and leaves out a portion. The table has around 230,000 clones, around 84% seen once. The specimen sequenced was peripheral blood. The receptors shown here come from a man aged 45-65 years with COVID-19, enrolled during active disease. The CDR3 runs from the conserved cysteine through the conserved F or W. The D gene is left open where the match is weak. Rows may omit the clone size; those that give it use once, few, many or a size class.

j_call | clone_size | d_call | v_call | cdr3_nt | cdr3_aa
TRBJ1-4 | NA | NA | TRBV6-1 | TGTGCCAGCAGTGAAGGAGATCGGGATGAAAAACTGTTTTTT | CASSEGDRDEKLFF
TRBJ2-5 | NA | TRBD2 | TRBV4-1 | TGCGCCAGCAGCCAACCTCTAGCGGGAGTAGAGACCCAGTACTTC | CASSQPLAGVETQYF
TRBJ2-3 | NA | TRBD2 | TRBV3-1/TRBV3-2 | TGTGCCAGCAGCCTCGAAACTAGCGGGACTAGCACAGATACGCAGTATTTT | CASSLETSGTSTDTQYF
TRBJ2-1 | NA | NA | TRBV19 | TGTGCCAGTAGTATGTTAGGGGCGACCCGCTACAATGAGCAGTTCTTC | CASSMLGATRYNEQFF
TRBJ2-3 | NA | TRBD2 | TRBV18 | TGTGCCAGCTCACCACCCGCGGGGGGAACAGATACGCAGTATTTT | CASSPPAGGTDTQYF
TRBJ1-5 | NA | NA | TRBV3-1/TRBV3-2 | TGTGCCAGCAGCCAAGTTATAAGCGATCAGCCCCAGCATTTT | CASSQVISDQPQHF
TRBJ1-2 | NA | NA | TRBV5-1 | TGCGCCAGCAGTGTGGGGCAGTCTAACTATGGCTACACCTTC | CASSVGQSNYGYTF
TRBJ2-7 | NA | TRBD1 | TRBV5-1 | TGCGCCAGCAGCTTGCACGGGACAGGGAACGAGCAGTACTTC | CASSLHGTGNEQYF
TRBJ2-5 | NA | TRBD1 | TRBV10-3 | TGTGCCACGAAATCAGGGGGCGAAGAGACCCAGTACTTC | CATKSGGEETQYF
TRBJ2-7 | NA | TRBD1 | TRBV14 | TGTGCCAGCAGCCCCTACAGACAGGGGGCGAGCTCCTACGAGCAGTACTTC | CASSPYRQGASSYEQYF
TRBJ1-1 | NA | NA | TRBV29-1 | TGCAGCGTTGAGGCCCGTAGCGGGGCCCCCACTGAAGCTTTCTTT | CSVEARSGAPTEAFF
TRBJ1-2 | NA | TRBD1 | TRBV7-9 | TGTGCCAGCAGCTTAGCGACAGGGGGAGCCTATGGCTACACCTTC | CASSLATGGAYGYTF
TRBJ1-3 | once | TRBD1 | TRBV5-1 | TGCGCCAGCACCAACCGCTCTTACAGGGGGCACTCTGGAAACACCATATATTTT | CASTNRSYRGHSGNTIYF
TRBJ2-2 | few | NA | TRBV11-2 | TGTGCCAGCAGCTTAGTGTTTCTTTCCGGCGGGGAGCTGTTTTTT | CASSLVFLSGGELFF
TRBJ1-4 | NA | TRBD1 | TRBV2 | TGTGCCATGGGGACAGGGGGATCAACTAATGAAAAACTGTTTTTT | CAMGTGGSTNEKLFF
TRBJ1-2 | NA | NA | TRBV7-8 | TGTGCCAGCAGCACAACAGGGAACTATGGCTACACCTTC | CASSTTGNYGYTF
TRBJ1-2 | NA | NA | TRBV6-5 | TGTGCCAGCAGTTCCCTAAGCCGGAGTGGCTACACCTTC | CASSSLSRSGYTF
TRBJ1-2 | NA | TRBD1 | TRBV7-9 | TGTGCCAGCAGCTCGAGAGAACAGGGGGCCCTACGCGGCTACACCTTC | CASSSREQGALRGYTF
TRBJ2-3 | NA | TRBD2 | TRBV6-2/TRBV6-3 | TGTGCCAGCAGCCCGTCGGGGGGGCCAAATACGCAGTATTTT | CASSPSGGPNTQYF
TRBJ1-6 | NA | NA | TRBV19 | TGTGCCAGTAGTAGTCCGGGTCAAAATTCACCCCTCCACTTT | CASSSPGQNSPLHF
TRBJ1-2 | NA | NA | TRBV19 | TGTGCCAGTAGTACGCGAAACTATGGCTACACCTTC | CASSTRNYGYTF
TRBJ1-5 | NA | TRBD1 | TRBV6-6 | TGTGCCAGCAGCAACGGACAGGGTAATAGCAATCAGCCCCAGCATTTT | CASSNGQGNSNQPQHF
TRBJ1-6 | NA | NA | TRBV11-2 | TGTGCCAGCAGCCCCCGACAGATTAATAATTCACCCCTCCACTTT | CASSPRQINNSPLHF
TRBJ1-4 | NA | NA | TRBV3-1/TRBV3-2 | TGTGCCAGCAGCCCAGTCCGTCCAGGGCCAGGGGAAAAACTGTTTTTT | CASSPVRPGPGEKLFF
TRBJ2-2 | few | TRBD2 | TRBV2 | TGTGCCGGAGGGGCTAGCGGGAATACCGGGGAGCTGTTTTTT | CAGGASGNTGELFF
TRBJ2-3 | NA | TRBD2 | TRBV27 | TGTGCCAGCAGTCTAGCGGGGCTACGAACAGATACGCAGTATTTT | CASSLAGLRTDTQYF
TRBJ1-6 | NA | NA | TRBV30 | TGTGCCTGGAGTGGCGGGGAAGATTCACCCCTCCACTTT | CAWSGGEDSPLHF
TRBJ1-2 | NA | NA | TRBV2 | TGTGCCAGCAGTGAGTTTCAGGGGAGTGCCTATGGCTACACCTTC | CASSEFQGSAYGYTF
TRBJ1-6 | once | NA | TRBV27 | TGTGCCAGCTGGGGGCCAGGCCCTTCGCCCCTCCACTTT | CASWGPGPSPLHF
TRBJ2-7 | NA | TRBD2 | TRBV4-2 | TGTGCCAGCAGCCGCGGGACTAGCTACGAGCAGTACTTC | CASSRGTSYEQYF
TRBJ1-3 | few | NA | TRBV20-1 | TGCAGTGCTAGTCGATCAAGTGACAGCCTCGCCCTTAGCACCATATATTTT | CSASRSSDSLALSTIYF
TRBJ2-5 | NA | NA | TRBV14 | TGTGCCAGCAGCCCCGATAGAGGGCCCCTTGTGGAGACCCAGTACTTC | CASSPDRGPLVETQYF
TRBJ2-5 | NA | NA | TRBV7-6 | TGTGCCAGCAGCGTAGATGGACAGAGACAAGAGACCCAGTACTTC | CASSVDGQRQETQYF
TRBJ2-5 | NA | NA | TRBV29-1 | TGCAGCGCCCAGGGTGGGACTGGACAAGAGACCCAGTACTTC | CSAQGGTGQETQYF
TRBJ1-2 | NA | NA | TRBV10-3 | TGTGCCATCAGTTCCGACAGGAACTATGGCTACACCTTC | CAISSDRNYGYTF
TRBJ2-1 | NA | TRBD2 | TRBV2 | TGTGCCAGCAGTGAACTCACTAGCGGGATTCAATACAATGAGCAGTTCTTC | CASSELTSGIQYNEQFF
TRBJ2-7 | NA | TRBD1 | TRBV3-1/TRBV3-2 | TGTGCCAGCAGCCAAGTGGCTAGTAGGACAGGGCAATTCCACGAGCAGTACTTC | CASSQVASRTGQFHEQYF
TRBJ2-2 | NA | NA | TRBV4-3 | TGCGCCAGCAGCCAAGAAAGGGGAACCGGGGAGCTGTTTTTT | CASSQERGTGELFF
TRBJ2-1 | NA | NA | TRBV19 | TGTGCCAGTAGTATCCAGTTTGGCTCCTACAATGAGCAGTTCTTC | CASSIQFGSYNEQFF
TRBJ1-4 | NA | NA | TRBV5-5 | TGTGCCAGCAGCTTGGCCGTGGGGGACACCAAAAAACTGTTTTTT | CASSLAVGDTKKLFF
TRBJ2-2 | once | TRBD2 | TRBV7-2 | TGTGCCAGCAGCTTACTAGCGGGGGCTACCGGGGAGCTGTTTTTT | CASSLLAGATGELFF
TRBJ1-2 | NA | NA | TRBV19 | TGTGCCAGTACCAACCCCGACAGGCGCCACTATGGCTACACCTTC | CASTNPDRRHYGYTF
TRBJ1-1 | NA | TRBD1 | TRBV5-6 | TGTGCCAGCAGCTTGGGCGGGACAGTGAAAGTGACTGAAGCTTTCTTT | CASSLGGTVKVTEAFF
TRBJ2-1 | once | TRBD2 | TRBV5-1 | TGCGCCAGCAGCAGAACCCGGGGGGGCCTTAATGAGCAGTTCTTC | CASSRTRGGLNEQFF
TRBJ1-1 | few | NA | TRBV5-5 | TGTGCCAGCAGCCCCCCCCGGGGCACTGAAGCTTTCTTT | CASSPPRGTEAFF
TRBJ1-2 | once | NA | TRBV11-2 | TGTGCCAGCAGCTTAGAGAGGGCAGCAGTCTATGGCTACACCTTC | CASSLERAAVYGYTF
TRBJ2-2 | NA | TRBD2 | TRBV7-2 | TGTGCCAGCAGCTCTTCTTCGGCGGGGGGGCCGAACACCGGGGAGCTGTTTTTT | CASSSSSAGGPNTGELFF
TRBJ2-1 | NA | NA | TRBV3-1/TRBV3-2 | TGTGCCAGCAGCCTTCCTAACAATGAGCAGTTCTTC | CASSLPNNEQFF
TRBJ1-5 | NA | TRBD1 | TRBV28 | TGTGCCAGCAGTGAGGACAGGGGACTGCCCCAGCATTTT | CASSEDRGLPQHF
TRBJ2-2 | NA | TRBD2 | TRBV19 | TGTGCCAGTAGTATAGATCGAAGCGGGGGCAACACCGGGGAGCTGTTTTTT | CASSIDRSGGNTGELFF
TRBJ2-1 | NA | NA | TRBV6-5 | TGTGCCAGCAGGCCAGGACAGTCTAATAATGAGCAGTTCTTC | CASRPGQSNNEQFF
TRBJ2-7 | NA | TRBD2 | TRBV5-1 | TGCGCCAGCAGCACGACTAGCGGGGCCTACGAGCAGTACTTC | CASSTTSGAYEQYF